This T cell receptor beta chain emerged from a study of T cells after yellow fever vaccination. By 5'RACE template switching, TCR cDNA was produced, with a universal primer site and UMIs added in the process. TCRdb independently ran MiXCR on the 5' RACE reads; one entry per CDR3 protein. The sample has 610,000 or so distinct CDR3 sequences; roughly 12% are singletons. The germline gives CDR1 KGHSH, CDR2 LQKENI. Trimming left V 3 bases short and J 0 bases short, with 6 bases between. This CDR3 spans 13 amino acids. This clonotype appeared many times. The input for sequencing was PBMCs, taken on the day of the yellow fever booster vaccination. The rearrangement uses TRBV18 and TRBJ2-7, with a tentative D call TRBD2 (5 bases). The sequence was obtained from a young man who received the YFV17D yellow fever vaccine. CDR3 loop: CASSPTNSYEQYF. The CDR3 coding sequence is TGTGCCAGCTCACCGACTAACTCCTACGAGCAGTACTTC.